This TCR beta chain came from a study of blood T cell repertoires in COVID-19. In the study overall: The origin of the acute and convalescent COVID-19 samples was the United States, Italy and Spain. The analysed material was cDNA or gDNA that came from T cells, B-cell-depleted T cells, or PBMCs.

Authors' processing steps: Estimated nucleated cell counts came from reference gene primer amplification. Clones were sequenced by immunoSEQ multiplex PCR, and TCRdb holds only the in-frame ones, with some missing. V and J calls and clone size are those listed in that table; D and trimming were worked out from the DNA. The table includes about 100,000 clones, roughly 84% detected once. This clone is a singleton in its sample. The CDR3 runs 14 residues. Germline V gene sequence: CDR1 ENHRY, CDR2 SYGVKD. V was clipped by 2 bases and J by 6 bases, with 11 bases between them. This TCR came from a young man in a cohort sampled during active COVID-19. The chain uses TRBV10-3 and TRBJ2-1; TRBD2 is a possible D gene (5 bases). Sequencing was carried out using peripheral blood. The CDR3: CAISEGGGPNEQFF. For the CDR3, the DNA is TGTGCCATCAGTGAGGGTGGAGGACCCAATGAGCAGTTCTTC.